The 23 T cell receptor beta chains in this list originate from one sample, sequenced in a study of blood T cells in healthy people across ages. PCR was performed a second time for about 7 to 12 cycles using a sample-barcoded 5' primer and a J-beta primer mix. In TCRdb, the 5' RACE reads were re-called with MiXCR into one record per CDR3 protein. The sample lists about 730,000 distinct CDR3 sequences; roughly two fifths were seen once. What was sequenced was blood. Receptors were obtained from an older woman in good health.

The chain carries TRBV5-1 and TRBJ1-2; the D gene is possibly TRBD1 (5 bases). The CDR3 sequence is 12 residues long. Trimming pared 0 bases from V and 12 bases from J, leaving 12 bases between. Germline V gene sequence: CDR1 SGHRS, CDR2 YFSETQ. The DNA for the CDR3 is TGCGCCAGCAGCTTGGAGCGGGGCGGCCACACCTTC. As protein: CASSLERGGHTF. Looking up the rest from reference TRBV5-1 and TRBJ1-2 gives the full variable domain: KAGVTQTPRYLIKTRGQQVTLSCSPISGHRSVSWYQQTPGQGLQFLFEYFSETQRNKGNFPGRFSGRQFSNSRSEMNVSTLELGDSALYLCASSLERGGHTFGSGTRLTVV.

The rearrangement uses TRBV20-1 and TRBJ1-2; 8 bases match TRBD1. Per the germline V gene, CDR1 is DFQATT and CDR2 is SNEGSKA (reference sequence). V was clipped by 7 bases and J by 5 bases; unmatched bases: 12. CDR3 size: 14 residues. The CDR3: CSVIGGQGAYGYTF. The CDR3 DNA is TGCAGTGTCATAGGGGGTCAGGGGGCATATGGCTACACCTTC.

The chain uses TRBV20-1 and TRBJ2-3, with 7 bases identical to TRBD2. The CDR3 totals 13 residues. In germline, CDR1 is DFQATT, CDR2 SNEGSKA (reference sequence). Trimming at V came to 7 bases and at J to 2 bases, leaving 6 bases not matched to a gene. The CDR3: CSGTTSVTDTQYF. CDR3 nucleotide sequence: TGCAGTGGTACTACTAGCGTCACAGATACGCAGTATTTT.

The chain uses TRBV5-1 and TRBJ2-5; TRBD1 agrees at 11 bases. CDR1 is SGHRS, CDR2 YFSETQ, per germline. The CDR3 consists of 14 residues. The trim removed 4 bases at V and 11 bases at J, leaving 10 bases unmatched. The CDR3 here is CASSVGQGENEQYF. DNA for the CDR3: TGCGCCAGCAGCGTGGGACAGGGGGAAAATGAGCAGTACTTC.

This clonotype was seen ten or more times. The gene calls are TRBV20-1 and TRBJ1-2; a weak D match, TRBD1 (5 bases). Germline V lookup: CDR1 DFQATT, CDR2 SNEGSKA (reference sequence). Trimming removed 0 bases from V and 4 bases from J, with 18 bases in between. CDR3 size: 16 residues. In DNA, the CDR3 is TGCAGTGCTAGAGATGTTGCGGACACAAGCCTCTATGGCTACACCTTC. It encodes CSARDVADTSLYGYTF.

The CDR3 reads CASSVRDRGPQRYF. The CDR3 bases are TGTGCCAGCAGTGTAAGGGACAGGGGCCCTCAGAGGTACTTC. This chain uses TRBV12-3 or TRBV12-4 with TRBJ2-7; TRBD1 matches 10 bases. This CDR3 is built from 14 residues. Trimming at V came to 5 bases and at J to 12 bases, leaving 13 bases not matched to a gene.

As DNA, the CDR3 is TGTGCCAGCAGACCCCTCAGTAGCACAGATACGCAGTATTTT. It yields the protein CASRPLSSTDTQYF. This chain links TRBV12-3 or TRBV12-4 with TRBJ2-3; D is uncertain. The CDR3 has 14 amino acids. The V end was cut by 6 bases, the J end by 0 bases, with 10 bases between.

The chain links TRBV5-1 to TRBJ1-2, with 8 bases that match TRBD1. The CDR3 has 15 residues. The germline CDR1 and CDR2 sequences are SGHRS and YFSETQ. V was clipped by 4 bases and J by 7 bases; unmatched bases: 12. The CDR3 DNA sequence: TGCGCCAGCAGCCTGCTTTCGGGACAGGAGGGTGGCTACACCTTC. Translated: CASSLLSGQEGGYTF. The whole variable domain, remainder taken from reference TRBV5-1 and TRBJ1-2, is KAGVTQTPRYLIKTRGQQVTLSCSPISGHRSVSWYQQTPGQGLQFLFEYFSETQRNKGNFPGRFSGRQFSNSRSEMNVSTLELGDSALYLCASSLLSGQEGGYTFGSGTRLTVV.

This chain links TRBV20-1 with TRBJ2-5; weak D call: TRBD1 (5 bases). Germline lookup yields CDR1 DFQATT and CDR2 SNEGSKA (reference sequence). This CDR3 spans 13 amino acids. The V end was cut by 7 bases, the J end by 5 bases, with 17 bases between. The CDR3 DNA sequence: TGCAGTGTGGTCCCCCAGGGTTTGGAGACCCAGTACTTC. This gives the protein CSVVPQGLETQYF.

This clonotype was picked up a small number of times. The chain carries TRBV28 and TRBJ2-7; possible D gene TRBD1, 5 bases. The germline gives CDR1 MDHEN, CDR2 SYDVKM. This CDR3 region has 12 residues. V dropped 8 bases and J dropped 1 base, with 9 bases sitting between them. CDR3: CASLQGSYEQYF. CDR3 nucleotide sequence: TGTGCCAGCCTTCAGGGTTCCTACGAGCAGTACTTC.

The chain couples TRBV11-1 to TRBJ1-6, with 7 positions matching TRBD1. CDR1 SGHAT and CDR2 FQDESV come from the germline V gene (reference sequence). The CDR3 has 13 residues. Losses at the gene ends were 8 bases for V and 5 bases for J; bases not matched to a gene: 3. The CDR3 DNA is TGTGCCAGCGGGACAGAGAATAATTCACCCCTCCACTTT. This sequence encodes CASGTENNSPLHF.

The chain uses TRBV12-3 or TRBV12-4 and TRBJ2-3, with 7 bases that match TRBD2. Trimming cost V 5 bases and J 4 bases; bases outside gene matches: 3. This CDR3 spans 13 amino acids. CDR3 bases: TGTGCCAGCAGTATCCTAGCGGCAGATACGCAGTATTTT. Protein product: CASSILAADTQYF.

With respect to this clonotype: This may be a read error, as it is one base from a much larger clone. The rearrangement links TRBV28 to TRBJ2-1; 8 bases match TRBD2. This CDR3 is 14 amino acids long. Per germline, CDR1 MDHEN and CDR2 SYDVKM. Germline trimming cut 2 bases from V and 10 bases from J; bases unmatched to any gene: 7. The CDR3 loop reads CASSLPGGPYEQFF. DNA of the CDR3: TGTGCCAGCAGTTTACCGGGAGGGCCCTACGAGCAGTTCTTC.

In the case of this clonotype: A much larger clone lies a single base off, so this may be a read error. V gene TRBV27 combines with J gene TRBJ2-1; D is possibly TRBD1 (7 bases). The germline V and J ends were trimmed by 7 bases and 10 bases, with 20 bases remaining between them. This CDR3 region has 14 residues. In germline, CDR1 is MNHEY, CDR2 SMNVEV (reference sequence). Here the CDR3 reads CASNTKPSGGEQFF. The DNA for the CDR3 is TGTGCCAGCAATACCAAACCCTCAGGGGGGGAGCAGTTCTTC.

CDR3 in amino acids: CASSEGDYYNEQFF. The CDR3 nucleotides read TGTGCCAGCAGCGAGGGTGATTACTACAATGAGCAGTTCTTC. The chain uses TRBV9 and TRBJ2-1; D gene uncertain. CDR1 is SGDLS and CDR2 is YYNGEE in the germline V gene. Trimming stripped 3 bases from V and 3 bases from J, with 10 bases between. CDR3 size: 14 residues. Drawing the rest from reference TRBV9 and TRBJ2-1, the complete variable domain is DSGVTQTPKHLITATGQRVTLRCSPRSGDLSVYWYQQSLDQGLQFLIQYYNGEERAKGNILERFSAQQFPDLHSELNLSSLELGDSALYFCASSEGDYYNEQFFGPGTRLTVL.

As regards this clonotype: A much larger clone differs by one base, so this may be a read error. The gene calls are TRBV6-2 or TRBV6-3 and TRBJ2-1; TRBD1 matches at 8 bases. The CDR3 contains 14 residues. Germline V CDR1 and CDR2: MNHEY, SVGEGT. The DNA for the CDR3 is TGTGCCGGCAGCGAGGGACAGGACTACAATGAGCAGTTCTTC. Encoded protein: CAGSEGQDYNEQFF.

This clonotype has just a few counts. The chain joins TRBV10-1 to TRBJ1-6; D not resolved. Per the germline V gene, CDR1 is WNHNN and CDR2 is SYGVQD (reference sequence). V lost 8 bases, J lost 5 bases, and 10 bases lay in between. The CDR3 spans 13 residues. This CDR3 is CASRQDHNSPLHF. In nucleotides, the CDR3 is TGCGCCAGCCGACAAGACCATAATTCACCCCTCCACTTT.

This rearrangement joins TRBV5-1 to TRBJ1-6; 9 bases fit TRBD1. V dropped 3 bases and J dropped 10; count of bases not matched to a gene: 11. This CDR3 comprises 16 residues. From germline, CDR1 is SGHRS and CDR2 YFSETQ. CDR3 sequence: CASSSKRTGDRSPLHF. The CDR3 bases are TGCGCCAGCAGCTCAAAGCGGACAGGGGATCGCTCACCCCTCCACTTT.

The chain employs TRBV7-6 and TRBJ2-1, with 10 bases lining up with TRBD2. The germline gives CDR1 SGHVS, CDR2 FNYEAQ. The CDR3 is made up of 16 amino acids. The junction had 3 bases not matched to a gene; V was cut back by 0 bases and J by 4 bases. The CDR3 coding sequence is TGTGCCAGCAGCTTAGCGCGGACTAGCGGTTACAATGAGCAGTTCTTC. Encoded protein: CASSLARTSGYNEQFF. The full variable domain, rest sourced from reference TRBV7-6 and TRBJ2-1, is GAGVSQSPRYKVTKRGQDVALRCDPISGHVSLYWYRQALGQGPEFLTYFNYEAQQDKSGLPNDRFSAERPEGSISTLTIQRTEQRDSAMYRCASSLARTSGYNEQFFGPGTRLTVL.

V usage is TRBV6-6 and J usage is TRBJ1-6; 8 positions match TRBD1. The CDR3 covers 16 residues. V lost 5 bases and J lost 9; bases outside the gene matches: 12. Germline V gene data show CDR1 as MNHNY and CDR2 as SVGAGI (reference sequence). Here the CDR3 DNA reads TGTGCCAGCAGTGATCCCGGGACAGGCAGAGGTTCACCCCTCCACTTT. Protein: CASSDPGTGRGSPLHF.

This clonotype was observed a handful of times. The chain couples TRBV4-2 to TRBJ2-1, with 12 bases that match TRBD2. From germline, CDR1 is LGHNA and CDR2 YNFKEQ. This CDR3 comprises 19 residues. J gave up 1 base and V 4 bases, and 11 bases lay outside the gene matches. The CDR3, as DNA: TGTGCCAGCAGCCCGACGGCTAGCGGGGGGGTGAGGTCCTACAATGAGCAGTTCTTC. It specifies CASSPTASGGVRSYNEQFF.

This chain connects TRBV20-1 to TRBJ1-5; 8 nucleotides line up with TRBD1. Trimming cost V 6 bases and J 5 bases; bases outside gene matches: 12. The length of the CDR3 is 15 residues. Germline V CDR1 and CDR2: DFQATT, SNEGSKA (reference sequence). In DNA, the CDR3 is TGCAGTGCCGTTCCGAGGACAGGGTTATATCAGCCCCAGCATTTT. Translating gives CSAVPRTGLYQPQHF.

The table lists this clonotype with a few counts. V is TRBV5-4 and J is TRBJ2-1; D may be TRBD2 (6 bases). CDR1 is SGHNT and CDR2 is YYREEE in the germline V gene (reference sequence). V shed 2 bases and J shed 4 bases, with 13 bases lying between them. CDR3 length equals 15 residues. Here the CDR3 DNA reads TGTGCCAGCAGCTTAGGAGGGGCGGATTACAATGAGCAGTTCTTC. Translated, it gives CASSLGGADYNEQFF.